The entry below gives a single TCR beta chain sequence along with its context. The target antigen is unknown. Described treatment: oral pan-JAK inhibitor, 5-10 mg twice daily. V was clipped by 7 bases and J by 0 bases; unmatched bases: 6. CDR1 is SQVTM and CDR2 is ANQGSEA in the germline V gene. This CDR3 contains 14 residues. The data stem from a study of CD8+ T cells in alopecia areata. Sequencing templates came from extracted RNA that was reverse transcribed into cDNA. Repertoires were generated with immunoSEQ multiplex PCR, while TCRdb's copy carries only in-frame clones and drops some. The top ten hold under 20% of the sample, which has fewer than 200,000 clones, 50% to 75% seen once. Overall study results and limits: Patients showed less clear TCR sequence sharing than mice, possibly partly because of HLA diversity. One nonresponder leaves baseline CD8+ expansion's link to response uncertain.

The gene calls are TRBV29-1 and TRBJ2-4; 7 bases match TRBD1. The starting material was CD4+ T cells sorted from blood, obtained at approximately week 60, from a patient treated with tofacitinib. This receptor was taken from a human donor with alopecia areata. CDR3 nucleotide sequence: TGCAGCGCACGGACAGGCGTAGCCAAAAACATTCAGTACTTC. Translating it yields CSARTGVAKNIQYF.